The clone carrying this T cell receptor (beta chain) was found once. Antigen: not known. Profiled with immunoSEQ multiplex PCR; TCRdb holds only in-frame clones, not every one. The sample gives about 90,000 clones, roughly 89% of which show up once; 1.5% to 2% is in the top ten. V dropped 3 bases and J dropped 5 bases, with 7 bases sitting between them. The germline CDR1 and CDR2 sequences are LNHDA and SQIVND (reference sequence). The CDR3 runs to 12 residues. The data belong to a study of OX40 agonist ivuxolimab in advanced cancers. Across the study: Six ivuxolimab dose levels, 0.01 to 10 mg/kg, were given intravenously every 2 weeks. Study-wide results and caveats: In the 0.1 to 3.0 mg/kg range, CD4+ and CD8+ blood T cells had expanded clonally by week 6. Mean expanded clone counts were higher in CD8+ than CD4+ T cells.

The sampling schedule covered blood at baseline, cycle 4 day 1, and cycle 7 day 1. The rearrangement joins TRBV19 to TRBJ2-5, with unresolved D. The sequenced sample was CD4+ or CD8+ T cells sorted from blood, obtained in a trial of the OX40 agonist ivuxolimab. This TCR derives from an adult with an advanced solid tumor such as melanoma, head and neck, liver or kidney cancer. The CDR3 sequence is CASSILGETQYF. In nucleotides, the CDR3 is TGTGCCAGTAGTATTTTGGGGGAGACCCAGTACTTC.